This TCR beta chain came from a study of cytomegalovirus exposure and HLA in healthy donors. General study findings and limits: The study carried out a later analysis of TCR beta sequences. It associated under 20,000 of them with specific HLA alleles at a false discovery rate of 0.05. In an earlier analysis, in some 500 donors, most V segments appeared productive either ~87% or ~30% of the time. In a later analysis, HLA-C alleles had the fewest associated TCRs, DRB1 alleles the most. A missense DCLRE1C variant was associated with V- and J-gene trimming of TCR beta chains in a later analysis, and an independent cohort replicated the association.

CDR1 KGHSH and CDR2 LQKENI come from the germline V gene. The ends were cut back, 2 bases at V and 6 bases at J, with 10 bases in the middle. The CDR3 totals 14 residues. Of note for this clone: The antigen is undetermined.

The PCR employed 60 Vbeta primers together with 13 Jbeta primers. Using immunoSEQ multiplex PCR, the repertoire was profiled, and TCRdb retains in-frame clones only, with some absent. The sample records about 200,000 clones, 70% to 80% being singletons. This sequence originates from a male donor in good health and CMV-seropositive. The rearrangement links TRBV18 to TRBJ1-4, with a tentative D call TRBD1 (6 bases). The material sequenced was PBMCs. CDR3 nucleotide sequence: TGTGCCAGCTCACCAACAGGGATGGATGAAAAACTGTTTTTT. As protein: CASSPTGMDEKLFF.